This TCR beta chain was profiled in a study of control samples from healthy donors and cancer patients. In regard to this clone: Other DNA sequences in the same sample also yield this CDR3.

Clones were sequenced by immunoSEQ multiplex PCR, and TCRdb holds only the in-frame ones, with some missing. This table has 150,000 to 200,000 clones, around 87% appearing once. The receptor comes from a woman aged 45-59 years in good health. The sequenced material came from blood.

The CDR3: CASSLGIGQPQHF. DNA for the CDR3: TGCGCCAGCAGCTTGGGGATCGGTCAGCCCCAGCATTTT. The chain employs TRBV5-1 and TRBJ1-5, with D uncertain. The germline V and J ends were trimmed by 0 bases and 6 bases, with 7 bases remaining between them. CDR1 is SGHRS and CDR2 is YFSETQ in the germline V gene. This CDR3 has 13 amino acids.